Listed below are T cell receptor beta chains from one sample, sequenced in a study of blood T cells in healthy people across ages. MiXCR, run by TCRdb on the 5' RACE reads, gives a single entry per CDR3 protein. Of a few hundred thousand distinct CDR3 sequences listed, roughly a quarter are singletons. This sample was shared with a second study, whose subject was T cells of mothers and their children.

The sequenced sample was blood. These receptors were taken from a boy between 2 and 10 years old in good health. The CDR3 runs from the conserved cysteine through the conserved F or W. Each record gives: V gene, D gene, clone size, J gene, CDR3 length, CDR3 DNA, CDR3 protein. The D gene is left open where the match is weak. A row's size may be missing; if present it is once, few, many or a size class.

>TRBV30|.|.|TRBJ1-2|15
TGTGCCTGGAGTGACCTTGGAGGTCTGGGCTATGGCTACACCTTC
CAWSDLGGLGYGYTF
>TRBV7-9|.|.|TRBJ2-5|15
TGTGCCAGCAGCTTAGGGGGAGACGGCCAAGAGACCCAGTACTTC
CASSLGGDGQETQYF
>TRBV4-3|.|.|TRBJ2-7|15
TGCGCCAGCAGCCGTCGACTTTACCCAACGGGCGAGCAGTACTTC
CASSRRLYPTGEQYF
>TRBV24-1|.|.|TRBJ2-5|14
TGTGCCACCAGTTTTTCGGAGGGTTTGGAGACCCAGTACTTC
CATSFSEGLETQYF
>TRBV6-5|.|few|TRBJ2-7|13
TGTGCCAGCAGTTACGGAGGGGCGCGGGAGCAGTACTTC
CASSYGGAREQYF
>TRBV6-5|.|few|TRBJ2-1|15
TGTGCCAGCAGTTACTCGGACAGACTCTACAATGAGCAGTTCTTC
CASSYSDRLYNEQFF
>TRBV12-3/TRBV12-4|.|once|TRBJ2-2|13
TGTGCCAGCAGTTTTCGGCAGGCCGGGGAGCTGTTTTTT
CASSFRQAGELFF
>TRBV5-6|.|.|TRBJ2-1|17
TGTGCCAGCAGAGGCACGGGGGTAAGAAGGACGACGAATGAGCAGTTCTTC
CASRGTGVRRTTNEQFF
>TRBV6-5|.|few|TRBJ2-1|17
TGTGCCAGCAGTTACTCGGGACGGGGTGGAGGATACAATGAGCAGTTCTTC
CASSYSGRGGGYNEQFF
>TRBV6-1|TRBD2|few|TRBJ2-1|15
TGTGCCAGCACTGGCAGCGGGGGGTCCTCAGGGGAGCAGTTCTTC
CASTGSGGSSGEQFF
>TRBV10-2|.|few|TRBJ2-7|12
TGCGCCAGCAGTGAAGGCGGGGACGAGCAGTACTTC
CASSEGGDEQYF
>TRBV13|TRBD2|few|TRBJ2-7|15
TGTGCCAGCACCCGGGCGGGAGGACTCTCCTACGAGCAGTACTTC
CASTRAGGLSYEQYF
>TRBV12-3/TRBV12-4|TRBD1|few|TRBJ2-7|17
TGTGCCAGCAGTTTAGAGCGTAGGGGGACAGCCACCTACGAGCAGTACTTC
CASSLERRGTATYEQYF
>TRBV27|.|few|TRBJ2-7|14
TGTGCCAGCAAGCGGACAGTGTACTCCTACGAGCAGTACTTC
CASKRTVYSYEQYF
>TRBV6-6|.|.|TRBJ2-2|10
TGTGCCGGCGGGGTTGGGGAGCTGTTTTTT
CAGGVGELFF
>TRBV4-2|TRBD1|few|TRBJ1-4|15
TGTGCCAGCAGCCAAGGGGACAGGGGTAAAGAAAAACTGTTTTTT
CASSQGDRGKEKLFF
>TRBV9|TRBD2|many|TRBJ2-5|16
TGTGCCAGCAGCGTAGTCTCTAGCGGGGGGCCTGGGACCCAGTACTTC
CASSVVSSGGPGTQYF